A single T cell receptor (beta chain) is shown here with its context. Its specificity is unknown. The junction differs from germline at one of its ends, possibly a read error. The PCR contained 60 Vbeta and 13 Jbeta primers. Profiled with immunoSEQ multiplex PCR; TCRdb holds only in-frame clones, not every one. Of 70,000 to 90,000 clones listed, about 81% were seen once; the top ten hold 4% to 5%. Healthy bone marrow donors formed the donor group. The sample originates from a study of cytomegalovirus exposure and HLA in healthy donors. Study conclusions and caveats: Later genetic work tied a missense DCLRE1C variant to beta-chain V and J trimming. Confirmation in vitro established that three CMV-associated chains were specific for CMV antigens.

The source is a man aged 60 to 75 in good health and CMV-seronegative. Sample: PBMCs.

CDR3 in amino acids: CSSSVSGGSEQFF. The CDR3 DNA follows: TGTTCCAGCAGCGTCAGCGGGGGGTCAGAGCAGTTCTTC. V usage is TRBV7-9 and J usage is TRBJ2-1, with TRBD2 identical over 9 bases. Germline V CDR1 and CDR2: SEHNR, FQNEAQ (reference sequence). This CDR3 has 13 amino acids.